The next 30 T cell receptor beta chains were all read from a single sample in a study of a mutant IDH1 vaccine in newly diagnosed glioma. Method: immunoSEQ multiplex PCR; TCRdb's copy keeps in-frame clones and lacks some. The sample shows around 60,000 clones, around 84% of them seen only once. Their target antigens are unknown. The time point was: week 23, last vaccination. Vaccination comprised doses that each held 300 ug of mutant IDH1 20-mer peptide, plus topical imiquimod. The source material was PBMCs, sampled from a glioma patient whose treatment included an IDH1 peptide vaccine. Receptors originate from a man younger than 40 with glioma.

DNA for the CDR3: TGTGCCACCAGCAGAGATTCTTTACCCCTCCACTTT. Its translation is CATSRDSLPLHF. The chain recombines TRBV15 with TRBJ1-6; D is unclear. V was cut by 0 bases and J by 12 bases, with 6 bases left in between. The CDR3 loop spans 12 amino acids. The germline V gene has CDR1 LNHNV and CDR2 YYDKDF (reference sequence).

The chain has TRBV30 and TRBJ1-1; D gene ambiguous. CDR3 length: 16 amino acids. Germline V gene data show CDR1 as GTSNPN and CDR2 as SVGIG (reference sequence). The CDR3 loop is CTHGGPSYIRNTEAFF. CDR3 coding DNA: TGTACCCATGGCGGCCCGTCCTATATAAGAAACACTGAAGCTTTCTTT.

The chain joins TRBV27 to TRBJ2-1; 7 bases agree with TRBD2. This CDR3 is built from 14 residues. From germline, CDR1 is MNHEY and CDR2 SMNVEV (reference sequence). V shed 8 bases, J shed 8 bases, and the junction held 12 bases outside the gene matches. CDR3 amino acids: CASGQRGASYEQFF. The CDR3 region has the DNA TGTGCCAGCGGCCAGCGGGGCGCTAGCTATGAGCAGTTCTTC.

This rearrangement joins TRBV11-3 to TRBJ2-2; no definite D call. V was shortened by 4 bases and J by 0 bases, with 24 bases between the two germline ends. Germline V gene data show CDR1 as SGHNT and CDR2 as YENEEA. The CDR3 is 20 amino acids. The CDR3 protein is CASSSFSMAAEYTNTGELFF. CDR3 sequence (DNA): TGTGCCAGCAGCTCGTTCTCAATGGCAGCCGAATACACGAACACCGGGGAGCTGTTTTTT.

V is TRBV2 and J is TRBJ1-5; 7 positions match TRBD1. Germline CDR1 and CDR2: SNHLY and FYNNEI. With V trimmed by 2 bases and J by 3 bases, 10 bases remained unmatched. CDR3 length equals 17 residues. The CDR3, as DNA: TGTGCCAGCAGTGAATCACAGGGGCGGGGAGCCAATCAGCCCCAGCATTTT. Protein sequence: CASSESQGRGANQPQHF.

This chain's CDR3 is CASSSGTGGPNYGYTF. As DNA, the CDR3 is TGTGCCAGCAGCTCCGGGACAGGGGGCCCTAACTATGGCTACACCTTC. The V call is TRBV13, the J call TRBJ1-2; 12 bases match TRBD1. This CDR3 has 16 amino acids. The germline V gene encodes CDR1 PRHDT and CDR2 FYEKMQ (reference sequence). The junction had 3 bases not matched to a gene; V was cut back by 4 bases and J by 0 bases. The entire variable domain, with the rest obtained from reference TRBV13 and TRBJ1-2, is as follows: AAGVIQSPRHLIKEKRETATLKCYPIPRHDTVYWYQQGPGQDPQFLISFYEKMQSDKGSIPDRFSAQQFSDYHSELNMSSLELGDSALYFCASSSGTGGPNYGYTFGSGTRLTVV.

CDR3 sequence (DNA): TGTGCCAGCAGCCCATACAGGGATTCACCCCTCCACTTT. It codes for CASSPYRDSPLHF. The chain employs TRBV7-2 and TRBJ1-6, with D tentatively TRBD1 (6 bases). The CDR3 totals 13 residues. The V end lost 5 bases, the J end lost 8 bases, and 10 bases lay between the germline ends. CDR1 SGHTA and CDR2 FQGNSA come from the germline V gene.

The V and J genes are TRBV27 and TRBJ1-1; 7 bases fit TRBD1. From germline, CDR1 is MNHEY and CDR2 SMNVEV (reference sequence). The CDR3 length is 13 residues. With 7 bases clipped from V and 4 bases from J, the junction kept 6 bases outside the gene matches. The CDR3 DNA is TGTGCCAGCAATAGACAGGGCGCCACTGAAGCTTTCTTT. Amino acid sequence: CASNRQGATEAFF.

The V and J genes are TRBV6-1 and TRBJ2-1; D possibly corresponds to TRBD1 (6 bases). Germline CDR1 is MNHNS and CDR2 is SASEGT. The CDR3 is 15 amino acids. With 1 base removed from V and 5 bases from J, the gap between germline ends came to 12 bases. The CDR3 DNA reads TGTGCCAGCAGTGAAGGACAGGTTCGGCACAATGAGCAGTTCTTC. The encoded protein is CASSEGQVRHNEQFF.

This clone was detected a few times. This chain joins TRBV11-2 and TRBJ1-1; D possibly corresponds to TRBD1 (5 bases). Between the trimmed V and J ends, which lost 1 base and 1 base, there was a span of 16 bases. This CDR3 has 17 residues. Germline CDR1 is SGHAT and CDR2 is FQNNGV. The CDR3 loop reads CASSLVGLNQRNTEAFF. The CDR3 coding sequence is TGTGCCAGCAGCTTAGTGGGGCTCAATCAAAGGAACACTGAAGCTTTCTTT.

V is TRBV6-5 and J is TRBJ1-2; D is undetermined. The CDR3 is 15 amino acids. The V and J ends lost 4 bases and 1 base respectively, with 13 bases between them. Germline loops: CDR1 MNHEY, CDR2 SVGAGI. The CDR3 region is CASSSPGANNYGYTF. The CDR3 DNA is TGTGCCAGCAGTTCCCCGGGAGCCAATAACTATGGCTACACCTTC.

V and J are TRBV5-4 and TRBJ2-1; 7 bases are shared with TRBD1. CDR1 and CDR2 (germline): SGHNT, YYREEE (reference sequence). CDR3 length: 18 amino acids. Trimming took 3 bases from V and 6 from J; bases not matched to a gene: 18. The CDR3 spells CASSSGTSESRGLNEQFF. CDR3 nucleotides: TGTGCCAGCAGCTCCGGGACAAGTGAGTCAAGGGGGCTCAATGAGCAGTTCTTC.

This chain connects TRBV5-1 to TRBJ2-6; a weak D match, TRBD2 (5 bases). The CDR3 extends over 17 amino acids. The V gene's germline CDR1 is SGHRS and CDR2 YFSETQ. Trimming pared 0 bases from V and 0 bases from J, leaving 10 bases between. The CDR3 loop reads CASSLAPRDSGANVLTF. The CDR3 DNA is TGCGCCAGCAGCTTGGCCCCTCGGGACTCTGGGGCCAACGTCCTGACTTTC.

J is TRBJ2-5 and V is TRBV6-5, with D possibly matching TRBD1 (6 bases). The CDR3 covers 14 residues. Germline values: CDR1 MNHEY, CDR2 SVGAGI. Trimming shortened V by 2 bases and J by 4 bases, and 11 bases separated the two germline ends. The CDR3 is CASSYRRGGETQYF. In DNA form, the CDR3 reads TGTGCCAGCAGTTACCGGAGAGGGGGAGAGACCCAGTACTTC.

This clone has just one count. V and J are TRBV29-1 and TRBJ2-7; the D gene is possibly TRBD1 (7 bases). Germline V gene lookup returns CDR1 SQVTM and CDR2 ANQGSEA. CDR3 length: 14 residues. V lost 2 bases, J lost 4 bases, and 15 bases lay in between. CDR3 sequence: CSVEMGGRGYEQYF. The CDR3, as DNA: TGCAGCGTTGAAATGGGGGGCAGGGGGTACGAGCAGTACTTC.

The chain combines TRBV4-1 with TRBJ2-5; perhaps TRBD1 as D (6 bases). The DNA end lines up better with TRBJ2-7; the J call may be wrong. CDR1 and CDR2 from the germline V gene are MGHRA and YSYEKL. This CDR3 is built from 14 residues. The CDR3 protein is CASSQVAGDYEQYF. CDR3 DNA sequence: TGCGCCAGCAGCCAAGTGGCAGGGGATTACGAGCAGTACTTC.

The CDR3 DNA sequence: TGTGCCAGCAGCTTAGCGGATTTCGGACTACACATGTACAATGAGCAGTTCTTC. Its translation: CASSLADFGLHMYNEQFF. The rearrangement links TRBV7-8 to TRBJ2-1, with a tentative D call TRBD2 (6 bases). V gave up 0 bases and J gave up 4 bases, with 19 bases separating them. Germline-derived CDR1 and CDR2 are SGHVS and FQNEAQ. This CDR3 region has 18 residues.

This sequence joins TRBV27 and TRBJ2-3; D not certain. The CDR3 contains 14 residues. Germline values: CDR1 MNHEY, CDR2 SMNVEV (reference sequence). V was clipped by 2 bases and J by 7 bases, with 13 bases between them. The CDR3 loop reads CASSLLSSRNTQYF. The CDR3 DNA is TGTGCCAGCAGTTTACTGTCTTCAAGAAATACGCAGTATTTT.

This sequence joins TRBV11-2 and TRBJ1-4; perhaps TRBD1 as D (5 bases). Germline CDR1 and CDR2: SGHAT and FQNNGV. The V and J ends lost 1 base and 6 bases respectively, with 18 bases between them. The CDR3 extends over 17 amino acids. For the CDR3, the DNA is TGTGCCAGCAGCTTAGGAAACAGGAGGGCAAGAGATGAAAAACTGTTTTTT. It codes for CASSLGNRRARDEKLFF. The entire variable domain, with the rest obtained from reference TRBV11-2 and TRBJ1-4, is as follows: EAGVAQSPRYKIIEKRQSVAFWCNPISGHATLYWYQQILGQGPKLLIQFQNNGVVDDSQLPKDRFSAERLKGVDSTLKIQPAKLEDSAVYLCASSLGNRRARDEKLFFGSGTQLSVL.

This chain connects TRBV7-8 to TRBJ1-2, with D perhaps TRBD1 (5 bases). The CDR3 consists of 14 residues. Germline loops: CDR1 SGHVS, CDR2 FQNEAQ. V was pared by 5 bases and J by 7 bases, with 17 bases between. The CDR3 nucleotides read TGTGCCAGCAGCCTCCAGGGATCACTTGGTGGCTACACCTTC. This translates into CASSLQGSLGGYTF.

V and J are TRBV5-1 and TRBJ1-2; D uncertain. The CDR3 totals 14 residues. Germline CDR1 reads SGHRS; CDR2 reads YFSETQ. The V end was cut by 7 bases, the J end by 4 bases, with 17 bases between. Here the CDR3 reads CASAPRLDAYGYTF. CDR3 in DNA: TGCGCCAGCGCTCCCCGGTTGGACGCCTATGGCTACACCTTC. Full variable domain (remainder filled in from reference TRBV5-1 and TRBJ1-2): KAGVTQTPRYLIKTRGQQVTLSCSPISGHRSVSWYQQTPGQGLQFLFEYFSETQRNKGNFPGRFSGRQFSNSRSEMNVSTLELGDSALYLCASAPRLDAYGYTFGSGTRLTVV.

The rearrangement links TRBV28 to TRBJ1-5, with D hard to call. From germline, CDR1 is MDHEN and CDR2 SYDVKM. The CDR3 runs 15 residues. V shed 4 bases and J shed 2 bases, with 12 bases lying between them. DNA for the CDR3: TGTGCCAGCAGTTGGACTGACTCGGGCAATCAGCCCCAGCATTTT. It encodes CASSWTDSGNQPQHF.

This chain links TRBV2 with TRBJ2-1; no clear D gene. The length of the CDR3 is 15 residues. Germline V gives CDR1 SNHLY, CDR2 FYNNEI. Trimming removed 5 bases at V and 7 bases at J, with 18 bases between. This chain's CDR3 is CASSLSVARWNEQFF. As DNA, the CDR3 is TGTGCCAGCAGTCTAAGCGTGGCACGGTGGAATGAGCAGTTCTTC.

This chain joins TRBV2 and TRBJ1-2; possibly TRBD1 for D (5 bases). Trimming shortened V by 7 bases and J by 1 base, and 13 bases separated the two germline ends. This CDR3 spans 14 amino acids. The germline CDR1 and CDR2 sequences are SNHLY and FYNNEI. The CDR3 DNA reads as TGTGCCAGCAAAGGCGACAGCCTTAACTATGGCTACACCTTC. Amino acids: CASKGDSLNYGYTF.

The chain couples TRBV7-9 to TRBJ1-4; 10 positions agree with TRBD1. This CDR3 has 14 amino acids. The germline gives CDR1 SEHNR, CDR2 FQNEAQ (reference sequence). V was pared by 6 bases and J by 5 bases, with 3 bases of the junction left unmatched. Written as DNA, the CDR3 is TGTGCCAGCAGTTCGACAGGGGGCAATGAAAAACTGTTTTTT. As protein: CASSSTGGNEKLFF.

The chain couples TRBV7-2 to TRBJ1-1, with 8 nucleotides matching TRBD1. V shed 0 bases and J 4 bases; nucleotides not matched to a gene: 7. The germline CDR1 and CDR2 sequences are SGHTA and FQGNSA. This CDR3 has 16 amino acids. In nucleotides, the CDR3 is TGTGCCAGCAGCTTAGCGCAGGGGGCCTTCGGCACTGAAGCTTTCTTT. Its translation: CASSLAQGAFGTEAFF.

V usage is TRBV29-1 and J usage is TRBJ1-2; TRBD1 matches 7 bases. The germline gives CDR1 SQVTM, CDR2 ANQGSEA. With V trimmed by 4 bases and J by 8 bases, 7 bases remained unmatched. This CDR3 spans 12 amino acids. The CDR3 bases are TGCAGCGTTGGGGACAGCGCGAAAGGCTACACCTTC. This codes for CSVGDSAKGYTF.

The gene calls are TRBV7-7 and TRBJ2-7; a possible D gene is TRBD2 (5 bases). V dropped 2 bases and J dropped 1 base, with 9 bases sitting between them. Germline V gene sequence: CDR1 SSHAT, CDR2 FNYEAQ (reference sequence). The CDR3 consists of 14 residues. DNA of the CDR3: TGTGCCAGCAGCTTAAGCAGGACTTCCTACGAGCAGTACTTC. It codes for CASSLSRTSYEQYF.

This chain uses TRBV19 with TRBJ2-7, with D unresolved. The length of the CDR3 is 13 residues. Germline CDR1 reads LNHDA; CDR2 reads SQIVND (reference sequence). Trimming took off 5 bases at V and 2 bases at J, with 10 bases between the two ends. The CDR3, as DNA: TGTGCCAGTAGTCAGTGGGATACCTACGAGCAGTACTTC. Translation: CASSQWDTYEQYF.

The genes are TRBV6-6 and TRBJ1-6, with TRBD1 matching 8 bases. Germline values: CDR1 MNHNY, CDR2 SVGAGI (reference sequence). The CDR3 sequence is 16 residues long. The junction had 1 base not matched to a gene; V was cut back by 1 base and J by 2 bases. In DNA form, the CDR3 reads TGTGCCAGCAGTTACTGGACAGGGACCTATAATTCACCCCTCCACTTT. This encodes CASSYWTGTYNSPLHF.